The clone carrying this T cell receptor (beta chain) was detected only a few times. This sample was included in a study of blood T cell repertoires in COVID-19. Study information: Sources were T cells, B-cell-depleted T cells, or PBMCs; the material itself was cDNA or gDNA.

In the original workflow: Using reference gene primer amplification, nucleated cell counts were estimated. Using immunoSEQ multiplex PCR, the repertoire was profiled, and TCRdb retains in-frame clones only, with some absent. D and trimming come from the DNA, and the V and J calls and clone size come from that table. The sample shows 150,000 to 200,000 clones, approximately 79% of them seen only once. Germline CDR1 and CDR2: MNHEY and SMNVEV (reference sequence). After removal of 7 bases from V and 3 bases from J, the junction contained 14 bases not matched to a gene. This CDR3 region has 17 residues.

This sequence was found in a woman in her seventies with acute or convalescent COVID-19. Sequencing used peripheral blood. The J gene is TRBJ2-1, the V gene TRBV27, with 8 bases that match TRBD2. CDR3 in DNA: TGTGCCAGCATTCCCTCTCCCGCGGGAGGCAGCTACAATGAGCAGTTCTTC. This sequence encodes CASIPSPAGGSYNEQFF.